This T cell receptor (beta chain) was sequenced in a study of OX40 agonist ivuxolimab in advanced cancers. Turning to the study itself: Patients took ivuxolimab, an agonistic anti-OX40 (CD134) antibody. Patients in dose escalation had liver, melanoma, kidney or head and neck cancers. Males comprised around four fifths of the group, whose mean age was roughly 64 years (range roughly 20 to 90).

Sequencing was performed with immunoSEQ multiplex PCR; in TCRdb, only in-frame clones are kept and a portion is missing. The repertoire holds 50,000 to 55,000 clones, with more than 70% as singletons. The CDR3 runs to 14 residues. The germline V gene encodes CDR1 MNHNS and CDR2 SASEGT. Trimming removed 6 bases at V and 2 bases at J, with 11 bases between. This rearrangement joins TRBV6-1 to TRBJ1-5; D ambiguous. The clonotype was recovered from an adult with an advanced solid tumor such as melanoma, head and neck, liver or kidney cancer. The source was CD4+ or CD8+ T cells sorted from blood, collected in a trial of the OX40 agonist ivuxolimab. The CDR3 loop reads CASRGSGGNQPQHF. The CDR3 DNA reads TGTGCCAGCAGGGGATCCGGGGGCAATCAGCCCCAGCATTTT.